This T cell receptor beta chain was retrieved from a study of Tregs in tolerant kidney transplant recipients. Study-wide findings and caveats: The most relevant donor-specific Treg TCRbeta repertoire apparently came from expansion with activated donor B cells.

V lost 2 bases, J lost 2 bases, and 4 bases stayed unmatched. Looked up from germline, CDR1 is KGHSH and CDR2 is LQKENI. The CDR3 extends over 15 amino acids. Using immunoSEQ multiplex PCR, the repertoire was profiled, and TCRdb retains in-frame clones only, with some absent. The sample consists of about 64,000 clones, 80% to 90% of them appearing once. A word on this clone: The target antigen is unknown.

The nonmyeloablative bone marrow transplants came from related graft donors, with transient mixed chimerism. The chain combines TRBV18 with TRBJ1-1, with 8 bases lining up with TRBD1. Sequenced here: CD4+ T cells from blood (PBMCs), sampled 6 months after the transplant. The sequence derives from a human patient who received a combined kidney and bone marrow transplant. The T cells may partly be graft donor cells. CDR3 in amino acids: CASSPEQGVNTEAFF. The CDR3 bases are TGTGCCAGCTCACCAGAACAGGGGGTAAACACTGAAGCTTTCTTT.